The 11 T cell receptor beta chains in this list originate from one sample, sequenced in a study of technical replicates of blood from several donors. Sequencing used immunoSEQ multiplex PCR; TCRdb keeps in-frame clones, though not all of them. The data show approximately 70,000 clones, roughly 95% seen once. Sequencing input: T cells isolated from PBMCs. These receptors were obtained from a human donor in good health.

The chain joins TRBV28 to TRBJ2-1; 9 bases map to TRBD1. V gave up 5 bases and J gave up 6 bases; unmatched junction bases: 8. CDR1 and CDR2 (germline): MDHEN, SYDVKM. The CDR3 runs to 15 residues. The CDR3 loop is CASSPTGGLANEQFF. The CDR3 coding sequence is TGTGCCAGCAGTCCAACAGGGGGCTTAGCCAATGAGCAGTTCTTC.

The chain is built from TRBV7-9 and TRBJ2-3; D perhaps matches TRBD2 (5 bases). The V gene's germline CDR1 is SEHNR and CDR2 FQNEAQ (reference sequence). There are 16 residues in the CDR3. V lost 3 bases to trimming and J lost 1 base, with 14 bases between them. In DNA form, the CDR3 reads TGTGCCAGCAGCTTGGGAGAAAGCGCCGGCACAGATACGCAGTATTTT. Encoded protein: CASSLGESAGTDTQYF.

The rearrangement joins TRBV6-5 to TRBJ2-3; the match to TRBD2 covers 10 bases. From germline, CDR1 is MNHEY and CDR2 SVGAGI. This CDR3 spans 15 amino acids. Unmatched junction bases numbered 14, after V lost 9 bases and J lost 8 bases. Here the CDR3 DNA reads TGTGCCAGTAGAATTCCCGGGACTAGCGTGGGTACGCAGTATTTT. Residues: CASRIPGTSVGTQYF.

Only one count was recorded for this clone. The chain is built from TRBV18 and TRBJ2-1; 14 positions match TRBD2. The CDR3 covers 22 residues. Unmatched junction bases numbered 14, after V lost 1 base and J lost 0 bases. Germline V gives CDR1 KGHSH, CDR2 LQKENI. This CDR3 reads CASSPRTGLGTSGSSSYNEQFF. The CDR3 bases are TGTGCCAGCTCACCACGGACAGGGCTAGGGACTAGCGGGAGCAGCTCCTACAATGAGCAGTTCTTC.

V usage is TRBV4-1 and J usage is TRBJ1-2; a weak D match, TRBD1 (6 bases). Looked up from germline, CDR1 is MGHRA and CDR2 is YSYEKL. V was shortened by 1 base and J by 8 bases, with 17 bases between the two germline ends. The CDR3 extends over 15 amino acids. CDR3 nucleotide sequence: TGCGCCAGCAGCCAAGTTGACAGGCCTTCTGAAGGCTACACCTTC. Translating gives CASSQVDRPSEGYTF.

The gene calls are TRBV5-4 and TRBJ1-2; D not certain. Germline CDR1 SGHNT, CDR2 YYREEE (reference sequence). Trimming left V 1 base short and J 1 base short, with 17 bases between. The CDR3 contains 17 residues. CDR3 sequence (DNA): TGTGCCAGCAGCTTGTCTCATGATGGCTTATTTAACTATGGCTACACCTTC. Amino acids: CASSLSHDGLFNYGYTF.

This clone has more than one count but fewer than ten. Here the CDR3 DNA reads TGTGCCACCAGCAGACCGGGACTAGCTTCGTCCAAAAACATTCAGTACTTC. The encoded protein is CATSRPGLASSKNIQYF. The chain combines TRBV15 with TRBJ2-4; 9 bases map to TRBD2. The germline V gene has CDR1 LNHNV and CDR2 YYDKDF (reference sequence). This CDR3 spans 17 amino acids. With V trimmed by 2 bases and J by 2 bases, 7 bases remained unmatched.

The chain is built from TRBV5-1 and TRBJ2-5; D is possibly TRBD2 (6 bases). Germline values: CDR1 SGHRS, CDR2 YFSETQ. The CDR3 is 14 amino acids. Deletions cut 2 bases from V and 4 bases from J, with 12 bases between. DNA for the CDR3: TGCGCCAGCAGCTTTAGCGGTTGGGGAGAGACCCAGTACTTC. It yields the protein CASSFSGWGETQYF.

The chain employs TRBV14 and TRBJ2-7, with 9 bases lining up with TRBD2. This CDR3 region has 18 residues. V lost 0 bases, J lost 6 bases, and 15 bases stayed unmatched. Germline assignment: CDR1 SGHDN and CDR2 FVKESK. CDR3 nucleotides: TGTGCCAGCAGCCAAGATACGAACCCTAGCGGGACTGATCTCGAGCAGTACTTC. This sequence encodes CASSQDTNPSGTDLEQYF.

CDR3 sequence reads: CASSIGQEKLFF. In nucleotides, the CDR3 is TGTGCCAGTAGTATAGGGCAGGAAAAACTGTTTTTT. This chain links TRBV19 with TRBJ1-4, with unresolved D. The CDR3 loop spans 12 amino acids. Looked up from germline, CDR1 is LNHDA and CDR2 is SQIVND (reference sequence). Trimming shortened V by 1 base and J by 8 bases, and 5 bases separated the two germline ends.

The chain employs TRBV9 and TRBJ1-2, with 7 nucleotides matching TRBD1. The V gene's germline CDR1 is SGDLS and CDR2 YYNGEE. The junction had 11 bases not matched to a gene; V was cut back by 1 base and J by 8 bases. This CDR3 is built from 15 residues. DNA of the CDR3: TGTGCCAGCAGCGTAAGGTCGGGCAGGGGGGACGGCTACACCTTC. It yields the protein CASSVRSGRGDGYTF.